This T cell receptor beta chain was sequenced for a study of cytomegalovirus exposure and HLA in healthy donors. The PCR used 60 Vbeta and 13 Jbeta primers. Only in-frame clones appear in the TCRdb table, and some are missing; sequencing was by immunoSEQ multiplex PCR. The data show about 180,000 clones, roughly four fifths seen once. The CDR3 extends over 14 amino acids. In germline, CDR1 is SEHNR, CDR2 FQNEAQ (reference sequence). The germline V and J ends were trimmed by 5 bases and 4 bases, with 14 bases remaining between them. Study-wide results and caveats: Roughly uniform sequencing depth across donors was assumed, possibly incorrectly. From TCR beta sequences, most subjects' HLA-A and HLA-B alleles were reportedly predicted accurately. Cytomegalovirus association was listed for approximately 150 TCR beta chains.

A word on this clone: Antigen: not known.

The chain employs TRBV7-9 and TRBJ1-2, with D possibly matching TRBD1 (6 bases). The receptor comes from a man aged 18 to 29 in good health and CMV-seronegative. The sample comprised PBMCs. The CDR3 bases are TGTGCCAGCAGCCCACAGGGAGGGCTCTATGGCTACACCTTC. Encoded protein: CASSPQGGLYGYTF.